Given below is one T cell receptor beta chain in context. Its antigen remains unidentified. The record has no base qualities; no much larger clone is one base away. Systemically healthy Caucasian individuals from Russia, 35 to 50 in total and aged about 6 to 100 years, were included as donors. Each donor gave approximately 9.3 milliliters of peripheral blood, collected into EDTA-treated Vacutainer tubes. PBMCs were isolated by Ficoll-Paque density-gradient centrifugation, with at least 7 million obtained per sample. Trizol reagent was used to extract total RNA from PBMCs, with at least 5 micrograms per sample. For every donor, flow cytometry on a PBMC aliquot measured the percentage of naive CD45RAhigh/CD27high T cells. The sample is drawn from a study of blood T cells in healthy people across ages (dated by TCRdb to between 2014 and 2017). With respect to the entire study: In model experiments, template switching captured roughly one uniquely barcoded TCR beta cDNA molecule for every two T cells. Age-related changes in TCR beta repertoire diversity were measured in the study by deep sequencing normalized with unique cDNA molecular identifiers. Four age groups were formed from the donors: young (average approximately 15 years), middle-aged (less than 40), aged (roughly 56) and long-lived (82). The study analyzed two additional independent replicas of 1 million unique cDNA reads from the same blood draw for two donors, one aged 18 to 30 and one aged 80 or older. What the study reported, not specific to this receptor: There was a strong correlation between observed TCR beta diversity and the percentage of naive T cells measured by flow cytometry. Observed TCR beta diversity per million T cells fell roughly linearly with age, and a significant reduction was already apparent by age about 38. Estimates of total diversity based on one million sequenced T cells were regarded as lower bounds and as underestimates. Donor CMV infection status was unknown, potentially confounding age-related changes in expanded clonotypes. Since profiling was done on bulk unsorted PBMCs, naive and antigen-experienced compartments could not be conclusively compared. Compared with the aged group, more naive CD4+ T cells, fewer expanded clones and increased TCR diversity were shown by the long-lived group, suggesting age selection.

A distance of 13 bases separates the germline ends of V and J, which lose 6 bases and 7 bases respectively. Spanning cysteine to phenylalanine, the CDR3 consists of 13 amino acids. Of the read, only the CDR3 DNA is kept; its 39 bases are in frame from base 1. The method behind the library was 5' RACE. Instrument on record: Illumina HiSeq 2500. A second PCR of about 7 to 12 cycles was run with a J-beta primer mix and a sample-barcoded 5' primer. A unique molecular identifier was introduced onto each TCR beta cDNA molecule by a template-switch 5' adaptor carrying 12 random nucleotides. Each sample yielded at least 2.5 million CDR3-containing paired-end reads. First-strand cDNA synthesis was performed from all RNA using the Mint cDNA synthesis kit, with priming by a TRBC-specific oligonucleotide. All cDNA was treated with uracil-DNA glycosylase and then went through a first 18-cycle PCR with the universal primers M1SS and BC2_uni_R. For the original study's pipeline: Normalization of each sample was performed by random selection of 1 million high-quality reads, each carrying a distinct molecular identifier. Reads with shared molecular identifiers were discarded instead of being binned into consensus sequences. MiTCR, with a Q25 quality threshold and the strictest error-elimination algorithm, was used for CDR3 identification, clonotype clustering and error correction. A nonparametric unseen species model using Euler transformation provided a lower-bound estimate of total TCR beta diversity. TCRdb handled the public reads itself, with Q25 trimming in fastp and clone calling in MiXCR, and kept productive beta chains. Identical CDR3 protein sequences are pooled into one entry, listed with their most common genes and DNA. The V and J calls were not made by the authors but by TCRdb's processing. The sample table lists around 700,000 distinct CDR3 sequences, approximately 25% of them with a count of one. The biggest ten clones account for 8% to 10% of the sample.

These sequences were also reported in another study, on T cells of mothers and their children. As the second publication notes: Nine systemically healthy Caucasian individuals served as donors, namely three mothers together with their six children. cDNA synthesis consumed the entire amount of extracted RNA, loaded at around 1.4 ug RNA in each 15 ul reaction. In the second PCR, the M1S primer added sample barcodes and 2-4 random nucleotides. More than 9.5 million TCR beta CDR3 reads were obtained from each mother, and 2.5 million to 3.5 million reads were obtained from each child. Thymic selection similarly shapes TCR recombination output in related and unrelated pairs, with minor effect from inherited differences. Normalized repertoire overlap was always slightly but never significantly higher in related than unrelated mother-child pairs. No persistent microchimeric T cell clones were detected, at a sensitivity of approximately 100 clones per million clonotypes. In the study, deep NGS was used to compare the TCR beta repertoires of mothers and children, and features distinguishing related mother-child pairs from unrelated individuals were sought. The mean age was around 42 +/- 4 years for the mothers and roughly 10 +/- 4 years for the children. After adapters were ligated using NEBNext reagents, the libraries underwent 100+100 nt paired-end sequencing on an Illumina HiSeq 2000. To prevent cross-contamination, the mother and child libraries were prepared one month apart and sequenced in separate runs. Each donor had between about 450,000 and 2,200,000 distinct TCR beta clonotypes identified. Naive TCR beta clonotypes were estimated from low-frequency clonotypes matched to each donor's FACS-determined naive share, without sorting.

The TCR was taken from a boy younger than 18 in good health. The sample comprised blood. The chain is assembled from TRBV12-3 or TRBV12-4 and TRBJ1-5, with the identity of the D gene unclear. In nucleotide form, the sequence is TGTGCCAGCAGCGTGGGCGCGAAGCAGCCCCAGCATTTT. This is translated as CASSVGAKQPQHF.